The source of this TCR beta chain is a study of graft-versus-host responses after intestinal transplantation. The overall study: Multivisceral, liver-intestinal, or isolated intestinal grafts went to recipients. Every transplant recipient was induced with anti-thymocyte globulin, then maintained on tacrolimus and steroids for approximately three years. Study observations and caveats: The marrow of recipients harbored GvH clones, and ileum or blood showed some of them first. Elevated graft-versus-host to host-versus-graft clonal ratios in allografts were recorded for patients with graft-donor T cell macrochimerism.

This table comes from immunoSEQ multiplex PCR, and its TCRdb copy is limited to in-frame clones, with some not included. This table holds more than 95,000 clones, 80% to 95% found once. Turning to this clone: Its antigen is not known.

Germline CDR1 reads SGHNT; CDR2 reads YYREEE (reference sequence). CDR3 size: 15 residues. V was clipped by 5 bases and J by 6 bases, with 17 bases between them. The receptor's source is a human donor who received an intestinal transplant. The chain carries TRBV5-4 and TRBJ2-2, with D possibly matching TRBD1 (6 bases). The sequenced sample was unstimulated CD8+ T cells sorted from spleen or lymph node cells, obtained before intestinal transplant. The DNA of the CDR3 is TGTGCCAGCAGTCCACAACAGGGATTGGCCGGGGAGCTGTTTTTT. Translated: CASSPQQGLAGELFF.